Listed below are T cell receptor beta chains from one sample, sequenced in a study of graft-versus-host responses after intestinal transplantation. The data were produced by immunoSEQ multiplex PCR, yet TCRdb's version contains in-frame clones alone and is incomplete. This sample has tens of thousands of clones, with around 90% found just once. The antigens for these receptors are not known. The sequencing used unstimulated CD8+ T cells sorted from spleen or lymph node cells, collected before intestinal transplant. These receptors came from a human donor who received an intestinal transplant. Each CDR3 is given with its conserved first and last residue. The D gene is left open where the match is weak. Clone size is shown for a subset of rows, as once, few, many or a class of expanded clone.

clone size: .
V gene: TRBV13
J gene: TRBJ2-5
D gene: TRBD2
CDR3 DNA: TGTGCCAGCAGCCCCACTCGACTAGCGGGAGGGAACCAAGAGACCCAGTACTTC
CDR3 protein: CASSPTRLAGGNQETQYF

clone size: .
V gene: TRBV28
J gene: TRBJ1-1
D gene: TRBD1
CDR3 DNA: TGTGCCAGCATCTACAGGGGGGGGAACACTGAAGCTTTCTTT
CDR3 protein: CASIYRGGNTEAFF

clone size: .
V gene: TRBV6-5
J gene: TRBJ1-1
D gene: .
CDR3 DNA: TGTGCCAGCAGTTACTCAGGGGAGGGCACTGAAGCTTTCTTT
CDR3 protein: CASSYSGEGTEAFF

clone size: once
V gene: TRBV19
J gene: TRBJ2-7
D gene: TRBD1
CDR3 DNA: TGTGCCAGTAGTCCTGAGACAGGGGCCGAGCAGTACTTC
CDR3 protein: CASSPETGAEQYF

clone size: .
V gene: TRBV7-2
J gene: TRBJ2-1
D gene: TRBD1
CDR3 DNA: TGTGCCAGCAGCATTCTCGGACAGGGGGACCCCAATGAGCAGTTCTTC
CDR3 protein: CASSILGQGDPNEQFF

clone size: .
V gene: TRBV19
J gene: TRBJ1-1
D gene: .
CDR3 DNA: TGTGCCAGTAGTCCCACCCGCCCTTATATGAACACTGAAGCTTTCTTT
CDR3 protein: CASSPTRPYMNTEAFF

clone size: .
V gene: TRBV6-5
J gene: TRBJ1-4
D gene: .
CDR3 DNA: TGTGCCAGCAGTTACGGGGAAAAACTGTTTTTT
CDR3 protein: CASSYGEKLFF

clone size: once
V gene: TRBV30
J gene: TRBJ2-2
D gene: TRBD1
CDR3 DNA: TGTGCCTGGAGTACAGGGGTCGGGGAGCTGTTTTTT
CDR3 protein: CAWSTGVGELFF

clone size: .
V gene: TRBV5-5
J gene: TRBJ2-7
D gene: .
CDR3 DNA: TGTGCCAGCAGCTTAGAGACAGGAGGCTACTACGAGCAGTACTTC
CDR3 protein: CASSLETGGYYEQYF

clone size: .
V gene: TRBV7-6
J gene: TRBJ2-3
D gene: TRBD1
CDR3 DNA: TGTGCCAGCAGCCTTCAAACAGGGGAGTACACAGATACGCAGTATTTT
CDR3 protein: CASSLQTGEYTDTQYF

clone size: .
V gene: TRBV7-2
J gene: TRBJ2-7
D gene: .
CDR3 DNA: TGTGCCAGCAGCTTAATTGTCGGGGGTGACTACGAGCAGTACTTC
CDR3 protein: CASSLIVGGDYEQYF

clone size: .
V gene: TRBV9
J gene: TRBJ1-1
D gene: .
CDR3 DNA: TGTGCCAGCAGCGTAGGGGCGGGGACTCTCGCTTTCTTT
CDR3 protein: CASSVGAGTLAFF

clone size: .
V gene: TRBV6-1
J gene: TRBJ1-1
D gene: .
CDR3 DNA: TGTGCCAGCCTATGGGGCCAGGGCACTGAAGCTTTCTTT
CDR3 protein: CASLWGQGTEAFF

clone size: once
V gene: TRBV5-1
J gene: TRBJ2-7
D gene: .
CDR3 DNA: TGCGCCAGCACCCCACGGGGGGCATCCTACGAGCAGTACTTC
CDR3 protein: CASTPRGASYEQYF

clone size: .
V gene: TRBV7-2
J gene: TRBJ2-1
D gene: TRBD2
CDR3 DNA: TGTGCCAGCAGCTCAGATTCGGGACTAGCGGGGGGGCCGGGTGAGCAGTTCTTC
CDR3 protein: CASSSDSGLAGGPGEQFF

clone size: .
V gene: TRBV5-6
J gene: TRBJ2-7
D gene: TRBD1
CDR3 DNA: TGTGCCAGCAGCCAGGGACAGTCTTACGAGCAGTACTTC
CDR3 protein: CASSQGQSYEQYF

clone size: .
V gene: TRBV27
J gene: TRBJ1-2
D gene: TRBD1
CDR3 DNA: TGTGCCAGCAGTGTAACAGGGGGCTCCTATGGCTACACCTTC
CDR3 protein: CASSVTGGSYGYTF

clone size: .
V gene: TRBV6-5
J gene: TRBJ2-2
D gene: .
CDR3 DNA: TGTGCCAGCAGCCCTGGCGGGGAGCTGTTTTTT
CDR3 protein: CASSPGGELFF

clone size: .
V gene: TRBV13
J gene: TRBJ2-2
D gene: .
CDR3 DNA: TGTGCCAGCAGCTTAGGGAGGGCCGACACCGGGGAGCTGTTTTTT
CDR3 protein: CASSLGRADTGELFF

clone size: .
V gene: TRBV4-1
J gene: TRBJ1-1
D gene: .
CDR3 DNA: TGCGCCAGCAGCCAAGTCTGGCAGGGGAGGGCTGAAGCTTTCTTT
CDR3 protein: CASSQVWQGRAEAFF

clone size: .
V gene: TRBV5-7
J gene: TRBJ2-5
D gene: TRBD2
CDR3 DNA: TGTGCCAGCAGCCCCGCGGGGGGGGGCGAACAAGAGACCCAGTACTTC
CDR3 protein: CASSPAGGGEQETQYF

clone size: once
V gene: TRBV2
J gene: TRBJ2-1
D gene: TRBD2
CDR3 DNA: TGTGCCAGCAGTGGGACTAGCGGGGGCGACAATGAGCAGTTCTTC
CDR3 protein: CASSGTSGGDNEQFF

clone size: .
V gene: TRBV6-1
J gene: TRBJ2-6
D gene: .
CDR3 DNA: TGTGCCAGCAGTGAACAGGGCACAGCCGGTCTCGTCCTGACTTTC
CDR3 protein: CASSEQGTAGLVLTF

clone size: .
V gene: TRBV28
J gene: TRBJ1-2
D gene: .
CDR3 DNA: TGTGCCAGCAGTACCACGTACGGGTATGGCTACACCTTC
CDR3 protein: CASSTTYGYGYTF

clone size: .
V gene: TRBV5-1
J gene: TRBJ2-3
D gene: TRBD2
CDR3 DNA: TGCGCCAGCAGCTTCCTCTTAGGGGAGGGAACAGATACGCAGTATTTT
CDR3 protein: CASSFLLGEGTDTQYF

clone size: .
V gene: TRBV4-1
J gene: TRBJ2-7
D gene: .
CDR3 DNA: TGCGCCAGCAGCCCAGAACCGGGAGACTACGAGCAGTACTTC
CDR3 protein: CASSPEPGDYEQYF

clone size: .
V gene: TRBV29-1
J gene: TRBJ2-7
D gene: TRBD2
CDR3 DNA: TGCAGCGTTGAAGGGGATAGCGGGGGGCCGGAATACGAGCAGTACTTC
CDR3 protein: CSVEGDSGGPEYEQYF

clone size: .
V gene: TRBV4-1
J gene: TRBJ2-5
D gene: .
CDR3 DNA: TGCGCCAGCAGCCAAGAAGGGGAGACCCAGTACTTC
CDR3 protein: CASSQEGETQYF

clone size: .
V gene: TRBV6-5
J gene: TRBJ2-2
D gene: .
CDR3 DNA: TGTGCCAGCAGTTACTCGACCGGGGAGCTGTTTTTT
CDR3 protein: CASSYSTGELFF

clone size: .
V gene: TRBV30
J gene: TRBJ1-5
D gene: .
CDR3 DNA: TGTGCCTGGAGTTTGGGCGGTCATCAGCCCCAGCATTTT
CDR3 protein: CAWSLGGHQPQHF

clone size: .
V gene: TRBV11-2
J gene: TRBJ2-3
D gene: .
CDR3 DNA: TGTGCCAGCCGCCCGTATGAATTGGATACGCAGTATTTT
CDR3 protein: CASRPYELDTQYF

clone size: .
V gene: TRBV9
J gene: TRBJ2-2
D gene: TRBD2
CDR3 DNA: TGTGCCAGCAGCGGCGGAGCGGGGGGGCCCGGGGAGCTGTTTTTT
CDR3 protein: CASSGGAGGPGELFF

clone size: few
V gene: TRBV6-6
J gene: TRBJ1-6
D gene: TRBD1
CDR3 DNA: TGTGCCACCAGGGGGATCGGTAATTCACCCCTCCACTTT
CDR3 protein: CATRGIGNSPLHF

clone size: .
V gene: TRBV2
J gene: TRBJ1-2
D gene: .
CDR3 DNA: TGTGCCAGCAACGGACTCAGACCGGGATCTACTAACTATGGCTACACCTTC
CDR3 protein: CASNGLRPGSTNYGYTF

clone size: .
V gene: TRBV19
J gene: TRBJ2-7
D gene: TRBD1
CDR3 DNA: TGTGCCAGTAGTATAGCCTCAGGGGGCTGGAACGGGCAGTACTTC
CDR3 protein: CASSIASGGWNGQYF

clone size: .
V gene: TRBV6-1
J gene: TRBJ2-2
D gene: .
CDR3 DNA: TGTGCCAGCAGTGACAAAAACACCGGGGAGCTGTTTTTT
CDR3 protein: CASSDKNTGELFF

clone size: .
V gene: TRBV5-4
J gene: TRBJ1-2
D gene: .
CDR3 DNA: TGTGCCAGCAGCTTCAAAGAAAGCTATGGCTACACCTTC
CDR3 protein: CASSFKESYGYTF

clone size: .
V gene: TRBV6-5
J gene: TRBJ2-7
D gene: TRBD2
CDR3 DNA: TGTGCCAGCACCGGACTAGGTGGGGACTACGAGCAGTACTTC
CDR3 protein: CASTGLGGDYEQYF

clone size: .
V gene: TRBV7-9
J gene: TRBJ1-2
D gene: .
CDR3 DNA: TGTGCCAGCAGCTTATACGGAGTCGGTCACACCTTC
CDR3 protein: CASSLYGVGHTF

clone size: .
V gene: TRBV11-2
J gene: TRBJ2-7
D gene: .
CDR3 DNA: TGTGCCAGCAGCTTAGATATTAGTATGGATCCCTACGAGCAGTACTTC
CDR3 protein: CASSLDISMDPYEQYF

clone size: .
V gene: TRBV5-1
J gene: TRBJ2-1
D gene: TRBD2
CDR3 DNA: TGCGCCAGCAGCTGGACTAGCGGGGAAAACAATGAGCAGTTCTTC
CDR3 protein: CASSWTSGENNEQFF

clone size: .
V gene: TRBV6-1
J gene: TRBJ2-1
D gene: .
CDR3 DNA: TGTGCCAGCAGTGATTCCGCCCGTATCTACAATGAGCAGTTCTTC
CDR3 protein: CASSDSARIYNEQFF

clone size: .
V gene: TRBV6-5
J gene: TRBJ2-3
D gene: .
CDR3 DNA: TGTGCCAGCAGTTTCGGGGGGCCGGGGACAGGTACGCAGTATTTT
CDR3 protein: CASSFGGPGTGTQYF

clone size: .
V gene: TRBV6-5
J gene: TRBJ2-7
D gene: .
CDR3 DNA: TGTGCCAGCAGTTACACACAGGCCTTGGGGCTCTACGAGCAGTACTTC
CDR3 protein: CASSYTQALGLYEQYF

clone size: .
V gene: TRBV4-2
J gene: TRBJ1-6
D gene: .
CDR3 DNA: TGTGCCAGCAGCCCGATCTTGGGGGGAGAGACCGTGAATTCACCCCTCCACTTT
CDR3 protein: CASSPILGGETVNSPLHF

clone size: .
V gene: TRBV4-1
J gene: TRBJ2-7
D gene: TRBD1
CDR3 DNA: TGCGCCAGCAGCCGCGACCGGGACAGGGCCGATTACGAGCAGTACTTC
CDR3 protein: CASSRDRDRADYEQYF

clone size: .
V gene: TRBV28
J gene: TRBJ1-5
D gene: .
CDR3 DNA: TGTGCCAGCAGCCTGGGGGATCCCAATCAGCCCCAGCATTTT
CDR3 protein: CASSLGDPNQPQHF

clone size: .
V gene: TRBV11-2
J gene: TRBJ1-2
D gene: .
CDR3 DNA: TGTGCCAGCACCTCAAGGGCAGGGCTTTACGGCTACACCTTC
CDR3 protein: CASTSRAGLYGYTF

clone size: .
V gene: TRBV10-2
J gene: TRBJ2-7
D gene: TRBD1
CDR3 DNA: TGCGCCAGCGGACAGGGTGTCTACGAGCAGTACTTC
CDR3 protein: CASGQGVYEQYF

clone size: .
V gene: TRBV5-4
J gene: TRBJ1-6
D gene: .
CDR3 DNA: TGTGCCAGCAGCTTTAAAGTCGGGAGGTATAATTCACCCCTCCACTTT
CDR3 protein: CASSFKVGRYNSPLHF

clone size: .
V gene: TRBV18
J gene: TRBJ2-3
D gene: .
CDR3 DNA: TGTGCCAGCTCACCCAAACTCTTTGGGGAATTCACAGATACGCAGTATTTT
CDR3 protein: CASSPKLFGEFTDTQYF

clone size: .
V gene: TRBV7-6
J gene: TRBJ1-4
D gene: .
CDR3 DNA: TGTGCCAGCAGCTTGGGACTCGAGTCAAAACTGTTTTTT
CDR3 protein: CASSLGLESKLFF

clone size: .
V gene: TRBV13
J gene: TRBJ1-2
D gene: .
CDR3 DNA: TGTGCCAGCACCGAGCGGGGTTCCTATAACTATGGCTACACCTTC
CDR3 protein: CASTERGSYNYGYTF

clone size: .
V gene: TRBV7-9
J gene: TRBJ2-3
D gene: TRBD1
CDR3 DNA: TGTGCCAGCAGCACAGGACAGGGGGCAACAGATACGCAGTATTTT
CDR3 protein: CASSTGQGATDTQYF

clone size: .
V gene: TRBV15
J gene: TRBJ1-6
D gene: TRBD1
CDR3 DNA: TGTGCCACCAGCGCAAACTACTACACAGGGGGAAATTCACCCCTCCACTTT
CDR3 protein: CATSANYYTGGNSPLHF

clone size: .
V gene: TRBV6-6
J gene: TRBJ1-5
D gene: .
CDR3 DNA: TGTGCCAGCAGCCCCCGGAAACTGAGTCAGCCCCAGCATTTT
CDR3 protein: CASSPRKLSQPQHF

clone size: .
V gene: TRBV29-1
J gene: TRBJ2-3
D gene: TRBD1
CDR3 DNA: TGCAGCGCAGACAGGGGGCAACATCGTCCCCCAGATACGCAGTATTTT
CDR3 protein: CSADRGQHRPPDTQYF

clone size: .
V gene: TRBV19
J gene: TRBJ1-5
D gene: TRBD1
CDR3 DNA: TGTGCCAGTACCGGGACAGGGATGGGCAATCAGCCCCAGCATTTT
CDR3 protein: CASTGTGMGNQPQHF

clone size: once
V gene: TRBV5-6
J gene: TRBJ1-4
D gene: .
CDR3 DNA: TGTGCCAGCAGCTTATTCGGTGGAGCTAATGAAAAACTGTTTTTT
CDR3 protein: CASSLFGGANEKLFF

clone size: .
V gene: TRBV6-5
J gene: TRBJ2-5
D gene: .
CDR3 DNA: TGTGCCAGCAGTTACCAAGGACCTGAAGAGACCCAGTACTTC
CDR3 protein: CASSYQGPEETQYF